This T cell receptor (beta chain) emerged from a study of beta chain features in type 1 diabetes. This clone turned up a few times. Its antigen remains unknown. Points from the study as a whole: Patients' naive, central memory and regulatory TCRB repertoires appeared more alike than those of healthy donors.

Via CD45RO/CCR7/CD25/CD127/CD95/CD27, cells of the CD4+ naive, central memory, regulatory and stem cell-like memory subsets were sorted. Germline values: CDR1 MNHEY, CDR2 SMNVEV (reference sequence). The CDR3 consists of 12 residues. V lost 4 bases, J lost 2 bases, and 4 bases lay in between. Reverse transcribing all isolated RNA meant expressed TCRB transcripts were sequenced. Libraries were prepared by immunoSEQ multiplex PCR; TCRdb keeps only in-frame clonotypes and omits some of them. This sample has about 900,000 clones, with roughly a sixth found just once. The receptor comes from a woman aged 18-29 years in good health. The sequenced material came from naive CD4+ T cells from blood. The J gene is TRBJ2-3, the V gene TRBV27; D is unresolved. The CDR3 DNA reads as TGTGCCAGCAGTTCCTTCACAGATACGCAGTATTTT. The encoded protein is CASSSFTDTQYF.